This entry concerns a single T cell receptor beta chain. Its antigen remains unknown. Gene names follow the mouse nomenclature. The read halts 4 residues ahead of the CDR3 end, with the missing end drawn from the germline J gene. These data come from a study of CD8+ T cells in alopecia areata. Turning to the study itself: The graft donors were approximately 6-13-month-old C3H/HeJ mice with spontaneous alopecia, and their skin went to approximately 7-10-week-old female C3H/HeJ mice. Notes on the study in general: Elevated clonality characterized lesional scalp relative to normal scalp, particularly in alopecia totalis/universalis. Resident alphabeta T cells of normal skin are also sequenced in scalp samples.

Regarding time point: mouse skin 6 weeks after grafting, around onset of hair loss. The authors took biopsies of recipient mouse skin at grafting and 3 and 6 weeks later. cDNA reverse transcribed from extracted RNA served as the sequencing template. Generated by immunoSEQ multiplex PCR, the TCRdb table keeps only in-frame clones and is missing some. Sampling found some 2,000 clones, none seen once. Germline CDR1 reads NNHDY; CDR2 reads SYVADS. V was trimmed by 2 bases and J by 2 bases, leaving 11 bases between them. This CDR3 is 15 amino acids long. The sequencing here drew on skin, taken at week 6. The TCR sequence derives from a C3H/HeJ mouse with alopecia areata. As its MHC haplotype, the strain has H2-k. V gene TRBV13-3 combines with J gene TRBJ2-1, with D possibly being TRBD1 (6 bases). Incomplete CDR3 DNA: TGTGCCAGCAGTGACCCCAGGGGTGACTATGCT. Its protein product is CASSDPRGDYA. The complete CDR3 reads CASSDPRGDYAEQFF.